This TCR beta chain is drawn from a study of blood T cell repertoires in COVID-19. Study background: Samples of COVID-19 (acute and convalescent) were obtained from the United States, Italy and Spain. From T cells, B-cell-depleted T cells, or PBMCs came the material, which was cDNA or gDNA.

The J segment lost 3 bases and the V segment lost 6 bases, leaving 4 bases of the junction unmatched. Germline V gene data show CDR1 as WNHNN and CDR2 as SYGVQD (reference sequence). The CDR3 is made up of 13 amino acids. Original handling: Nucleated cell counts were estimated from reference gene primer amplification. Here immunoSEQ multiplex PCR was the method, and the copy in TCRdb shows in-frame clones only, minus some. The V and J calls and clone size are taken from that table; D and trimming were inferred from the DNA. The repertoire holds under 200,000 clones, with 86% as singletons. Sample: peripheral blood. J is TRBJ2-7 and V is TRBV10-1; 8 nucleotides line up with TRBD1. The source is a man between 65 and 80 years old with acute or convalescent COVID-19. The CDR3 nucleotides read TGCGCCAGCAGCCCGGGACAGGACTACGAGCAGTACTTC. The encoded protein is CASSPGQDYEQYF.